These T cell receptor beta chains were read from a single sample in a study of blood T cell repertoires in COVID-19. Generated by immunoSEQ multiplex PCR, the TCRdb table keeps only in-frame clones and is missing some. Of fewer than 200,000 clones listed, roughly 83% are singletons. Sequenced material: PBMCs or T cells enriched from blood (not recorded which). The origin of the receptors is a woman aged 45 to 65 who had recovered from COVID-19. The CDR3 runs from the conserved cysteine through the conserved F or W. D genes are given only for firm matches. A row's size may be missing; if present it is once, few, many or a size class.

d_call: -; j_call: TRBJ2-1; clone_size: few; v_call: TRBV3-1/TRBV3-2; cdr3_aa: CASSRGSGTRSYNEQFF; cdr3_nt: TGTGCCAGCAGCCGTGGTTCCGGGACTCGCTCCTACAATGAGCAGTTCTTC
d_call: -; j_call: TRBJ1-1; clone_size: -; v_call: TRBV18; cdr3_aa: CASSPPGEGRRNTEAFF; cdr3_nt: TGTGCCAGCTCACCACCGGGGGAGGGAAGGAGGAACACTGAAGCTTTCTTT
d_call: -; j_call: TRBJ2-3; clone_size: -; v_call: TRBV7-9; cdr3_aa: CASSFNSITTDTQYF; cdr3_nt: TGTGCCAGCAGCTTTAACTCAATCACCACAGATACGCAGTATTTT
d_call: TRBD1; j_call: TRBJ1-5; clone_size: -; v_call: TRBV19; cdr3_aa: CASSTTGEQPQHF; cdr3_nt: TGTGCCAGTAGTACGACAGGGGAGCAGCCCCAGCATTTT
d_call: -; j_call: TRBJ1-2; clone_size: -; v_call: TRBV2; cdr3_aa: CASSEASGKNPYGYTF; cdr3_nt: TGTGCCAGCAGTGAAGCATCAGGGAAGAACCCCTATGGCTACACCTTC
d_call: -; j_call: TRBJ2-2; clone_size: -; v_call: TRBV11-2; cdr3_aa: CASSSTGTSGGELFF; cdr3_nt: TGTGCCAGCAGCTCAACCGGGACAAGTGGCGGGGAGCTGTTTTTT
d_call: TRBD2; j_call: TRBJ2-1; clone_size: -; v_call: TRBV11-2; cdr3_aa: CASSGLAGGRSSYNEQFF; cdr3_nt: TGTGCCAGCAGTGGACTAGCGGGGGGGAGGAGCTCCTACAATGAGCAGTTCTTC
d_call: TRBD1; j_call: TRBJ2-3; clone_size: -; v_call: TRBV5-1; cdr3_aa: CASNTRGQGATDTQYF; cdr3_nt: TGCGCCAGCAACACGCGGGGACAGGGGGCAACCGATACGCAGTATTTT
d_call: -; j_call: TRBJ2-3; clone_size: -; v_call: TRBV9; cdr3_aa: CASSVHSGSTDTQYF; cdr3_nt: TGTGCCAGCAGCGTTCACTCCGGGAGCACAGATACGCAGTATTTT
d_call: -; j_call: TRBJ1-4; clone_size: -; v_call: TRBV5-1; cdr3_aa: CASSLGTGKEKLFF; cdr3_nt: TGCGCCAGCAGCTTGGGTACGGGGAAAGAAAAACTGTTTTTT
d_call: -; j_call: TRBJ2-3; clone_size: once; v_call: TRBV4-2; cdr3_aa: CASSQDLAGPSHPSTDTQYF; cdr3_nt: TGTGCCAGCAGCCAAGATCTGGCGGGCCCTTCCCATCCTAGCACAGATACGCAGTATTTT
d_call: TRBD2; j_call: TRBJ2-1; clone_size: -; v_call: TRBV19; cdr3_aa: CASRYSSGAISSYNEQFF; cdr3_nt: TGTGCCAGTAGGTACTCTAGCGGGGCAATCTCATCCTACAATGAGCAGTTCTTC
d_call: -; j_call: TRBJ1-2; clone_size: few; v_call: TRBV7-2; cdr3_aa: CASSLQGNYGYTF; cdr3_nt: TGTGCCAGCAGCTTACAGGGAAACTATGGCTACACCTTC
d_call: TRBD2; j_call: TRBJ2-3; clone_size: -; v_call: TRBV5-8; cdr3_aa: CASSFGLASTDTQYF; cdr3_nt: TGTGCCAGCAGCTTCGGACTAGCTAGCACAGATACGCAGTATTTT
d_call: -; j_call: TRBJ1-3; clone_size: -; v_call: TRBV6-1; cdr3_aa: CASSESPTVRGTIYF; cdr3_nt: TGTGCCAGCAGTGAATCGCCGACAGTGCGGGGCACCATATATTTT
d_call: -; j_call: TRBJ1-1; clone_size: -; v_call: TRBV7-9; cdr3_aa: CASSPQVQGTEAFF; cdr3_nt: TGTGCCAGCAGCCCACAGGTTCAGGGCACTGAAGCTTTCTTT
d_call: TRBD1; j_call: TRBJ1-5; clone_size: -; v_call: TRBV18; cdr3_aa: CASSSDRVFNQPQHF; cdr3_nt: TGTGCCAGCTCGTCGGACAGGGTTTTCAATCAGCCCCAGCATTTT